This T cell receptor (beta chain) was recorded in a study of T cells expressing NK-cell markers. Study details: The sequencing cohort of eight donors included seven HCMV-seropositive individuals and one seronegative individual. Study findings and constraints: In about 6 donors, dominant NKG2C+ clonotypes were roughly 1.0-7.0% of CD8+ T cells. Whether expanded NKG2C+ T cell clones recognized HCMV stayed uncertain.

The CDR3 has 13 residues. Germline CDR1 and CDR2: SQVTM and ANQGSEA. Concerning this clonotype: What it binds is not known.

In generating TCR beta cDNA, 5'RACE template switching with UMIs was used. TCRdb reprocessed the 5' RACE reads and keeps a single row for each CDR3 protein, giving no DNA. Here the sample table reports about 380,000 distinct CDR3 sequences. This sequence joins TRBV29-1 and TRBJ2-7. Specimen: blood T cells: a sorted CD56 or NKG2C T cell subset, CD4+ or CD8+ T cells, or bulk PBMC T cells (not recorded which). The clonotype was recovered from a man aged 18 to 70 in good health. This CDR3 reads CSVVGTLPYEQYF.